These T cell receptor beta chains were read from a single sample in a study of blood T cell repertoires in COVID-19. Using immunoSEQ multiplex PCR, the repertoire was profiled, and TCRdb retains in-frame clones only, with some absent. The table has roughly 53,000 clones, 90% seen once. Specimen: peripheral blood. The source of these receptors is a human donor in a cohort sampled during active COVID-19. Both conserved end residues are part of each CDR3. A D gene is named only where the DNA matches it firmly. Not every row has a clone size; where given, it reads once, few, many or a size class.

>-|TRBJ1-2|TRBV10-1|13|-
TGCGCCAGCAGTGAGTCCCCGACAGCCGGCTACACCTTC
CASSESPTAGYTF
>-|TRBJ2-1|TRBV14|15|-
TGTGCCAGCAGCCAATTGTTAGCGGCTTACAATGAGCAGTTCTTC
CASSQLLAAYNEQFF
>TRBD2|TRBJ2-2|TRBV4-2|16|few
TGTGCCAGCAGCTCCCGACTAGCGGGAGAGTCCGGGGAGCTGTTTTTT
CASSSRLAGESGELFF
>-|TRBJ2-7|TRBV20-1|11|-
TGCAGTGCCCCTGGGGGGTACGAGCAGTACTTC
CSAPGGYEQYF
>TRBD1|TRBJ2-6|TRBV6-6|16|-
TGTGCCAGCGGAAAAGGACAGGGGCCCGGGGCCAACGTCCTGACTTTC
CASGKGQGPGANVLTF
>-|TRBJ1-1|TRBV7-9|13|-
TGTGCCAGCAGCCTTACACAGAACACTGAAGCTTTCTTT
CASSLTQNTEAFF
>-|TRBJ2-5|TRBV18|15|once
TGTGCCAGCTCCCGGCCAGAGGAGGCCCAAGCGACCCAGTACTTC
CASSRPEEAQATQYF
>TRBD1|TRBJ1-5|TRBV27|15|-
TGTGCCAGCAGTTTAGGGACAGGGGGCAATCAGCCCCAGCATTTT
CASSLGTGGNQPQHF
>-|TRBJ1-1|TRBV27|14|once
TGTGCCAGCAGTTTATTAGGGGGGGACACTGAAGCTTTCTTT
CASSLLGGDTEAFF
>TRBD1|TRBJ2-2|TRBV5-1|14|-
TGCGCCAGCAGCCGAGAGGGGGCCGTGGGGGAGCTGTTTTTT
CASSREGAVGELFF
>-|TRBJ1-2|TRBV27|16|-
TGTGCCAGCAGTTCTCCTATGCGGGGGCTAAACTATGGCTACACCTTC
CASSSPMRGLNYGYTF
>-|TRBJ2-7|TRBV2|13|-
TGTGCCAGCAGTGAACAGGGTTCCGACGAGCAGTACTTC
CASSEQGSDEQYF
>-|TRBJ2-4|TRBV6-2/TRBV6-3|14|medium-sized
TGTGCCAGCAGTTTGTATAAGGGGATCGACATTCAGTACTTC
CASSLYKGIDIQYF
>-|TRBJ2-1|TRBV5-4|15|-
TGTGCCAGCAGCGGGAGGGGGGGATCCTACAATGAGCAGTTCTTC
CASSGRGGSYNEQFF
>TRBD2|TRBJ2-7|TRBV7-3|16|-
TGTGCCAGCAGCTTAACGGGACTAGCGGGAGGTGGCGAGCAGTACTTC
CASSLTGLAGGGEQYF
>-|TRBJ1-4|TRBV6-5|15|-
TGTGCCAGCAGGCCAGGGGTCGGGACCTATGAAAAACTGTTTTTT
CASRPGVGTYEKLFF
>-|TRBJ2-7|TRBV19|14|few
TGTGCCAGTAGTTCAGCTAGTCTCGCTAACGAGCAGTACTTC
CASSSASLANEQYF
>-|TRBJ1-2|TRBV2|12|once
TGTGCCAGCAGTGACACAGGGTATGGCTACACCTTC
CASSDTGYGYTF
>TRBD2|TRBJ2-3|TRBV6-2/TRBV6-3|18|-
TGTGCCAGCAGTTCCCTAGCGGGGGGGCCTGAGGGCTTTGATACGCAGTATTTT
CASSSLAGGPEGFDTQYF
>-|TRBJ2-5|TRBV20-1|13|-
TGCAGTGCTGGTGGTAGAGGGTTCGAGACCCAGTACTTC
CSAGGRGFETQYF
>-|TRBJ2-3|TRBV18|14|-
TGTGCCAGCTCACCTTCCTCCAGCACAGATACGCAGTATTTT
CASSPSSSTDTQYF
>TRBD2|TRBJ2-7|TRBV6-5|14|-
TGTGCCAGCAGAGGGACTAGGAGTTCATTGCGGCAGTACTTC
CASRGTRSSLRQYF
>TRBD1|TRBJ2-3|TRBV5-1|14|-
TGCGCCAGCAGCCGGACAGGGGGCGCAGATACGCAGTATTTT
CASSRTGGADTQYF
>TRBD2|TRBJ2-5|TRBV6-5|16|-
TGTGCCAGCAGTTACACCTTAAGCGGGGACCAAGAGACCCAGTACTTC
CASSYTLSGDQETQYF
>-|TRBJ1-5|TRBV12-5|12|few
TGTGCTAGTGGTAAGGAGTGGCAGCCCCAGCATTTT
CASGKEWQPQHF
>-|TRBJ2-5|TRBV5-1|15|-
TGCGCCAGCAGCTTGGCCCTCGGGCAGGGGGAGACCCAGTACTTC
CASSLALGQGETQYF
>-|TRBJ1-4|TRBV7-9|13|-
TGTGCCAGCAAACTAGTAGAAGGGGAAAAACTGTTTTTT
CASKLVEGEKLFF
>-|TRBJ2-5|TRBV2|13|few
TGTGCCAGCAGGCCGGAGGGTCCAGAGACCCAGTACTTC
CASRPEGPETQYF